This entry is about one TCR beta chain. TCRdb fed the RACE reads into MiXCR, producing one record per CDR3 protein. The repertoire has roughly 380,000 distinct CDR3 sequences, more than 4.5% of them found once; the top ten carry about 2.2%. This entry belongs to a study of human T cells and chemical hapten exposure. Study-wide background: Alopecia areata, totalis or universalis was found in mostly female patients.

Trimming shortened V by 1 base and J by 2 bases, and 10 bases separated the two germline ends. Germline V gene data show CDR1 as SGHTA and CDR2 as FQGNSA. The CDR3 totals 15 residues. The time point: patch test 1, 2 weeks after DPC sensitization. The treatment denotes: therapeutic diphenylcyclopropenone sensitization with weekly scalp DPC. Researchers sampled blood before each patch test went on. Unfractionated whole blood yielded total RNA. The clonotype comes from a woman aged 50 to 60 with alopecia areata. Some clones in this sample may be carry-over from other donors' samples. Sequenced here: whole blood, sampled in connection with sensitization to the hapten diphenylcyclopropenone (DPC). V and J are TRBV7-2 and TRBJ2-3, with a tentative D call TRBD1 (5 bases). The CDR3 DNA reads as TGTGCCAGCAGCTTAGGGGGCCGGTACACAGATACGCAGTATTTT. This translates into CASSLGGRYTDTQYF.